Detailed here is one T cell receptor (beta chain). What it binds is not known. These data originate in a study of blood T cells in healthy people across ages. Study-level findings and limits: Unknown CMV status may confound age-related changes in expanded clones. Total diversity from one million sequenced T cells was likely underestimated.

CDR1 and CDR2 (germline): MNHNS, SASEGT. V was trimmed by 6 bases and J by 2 bases, leaving 13 bases between them. The CDR3 has 14 amino acids. Next came a second PCR, run for about 7 to 12 cycles, which used a sample-barcoded 5' primer along with a J-beta primer mix. MiXCR, applied by TCRdb to the 5' RACE reads, yields one record per CDR3 protein. The table has fewer than 800,000 distinct CDR3 sequences, 49% seen once. V gene TRBV6-1 combines with J gene TRBJ2-5; D remains unclear. The specimen was blood. The clonotype comes from a woman in her sixties in good health. In nucleotides, the CDR3 is TGTGCCAGCAGCCCCGACGGGCCGCAAGAGACCCAGTACTTC. It yields the protein CASSPDGPQETQYF.